The 27 T cell receptor beta chains reported below all come from one sample, sequenced in a study of cytomegalovirus exposure and HLA in healthy donors (dated 2017 in TCRdb). Preparation of the library involved the immunoSEQ multiplex PCR assay. As stored in TCRdb, this immuneACCESS dataset retains in-frame rearrangements with V and J assigned. A fraction of the clones does not appear; measured against another copy, unresolved V genes explain less than half of the discrepancy, and the remainder lacks a known reason. The sample table lists 150,000 to 200,000 clones, roughly 86% of them with a count of one. The top ten clones comprise 6% to 8% of the sample. Sequencing was carried out using PBMCs. The receptors shown here come from a man aged 30-40 years in good health and CMV-seropositive.

The chain has TRBV11-3 and TRBJ1-1; D is undetermined. V was cut by 1 base and J by 1 base, with 4 bases left in between. This CDR3 is built from 13 residues. Germline lookup yields CDR1 SGHNT and CDR2 YENEEA. The CDR3 is CASSLGGNTEAFF. The CDR3 coding sequence is TGTGCCAGCAGCTTAGGCGGGAACACTGAAGCTTTCTTT.

The V gene is TRBV28, the J gene TRBJ2-7; 10 nucleotides agree with TRBD1. The germline CDR1 and CDR2 sequences are MDHEN and SYDVKM. V lost 3 bases, J lost 4 bases, and 6 bases stayed unmatched. The CDR3 extends over 15 amino acids. This chain's CDR3 is CASSLPRTGGYEQYF. Here the CDR3 DNA reads TGTGCCAGCAGTTTGCCCAGGACAGGGGGTTACGAGCAGTACTTC.

The chain is built from TRBV28 and TRBJ2-1; D not resolved. Germline V gene lookup returns CDR1 MDHEN and CDR2 SYDVKM. This CDR3 region has 13 residues. V gave up 3 bases and J gave up 9 bases, with 12 bases separating them. The CDR3 sequence: CASSFSGLIEQFF. In DNA, the CDR3 is TGTGCCAGCAGTTTCTCCGGTCTGATTGAGCAGTTCTTC.

This clone was seen a handful of times. The chain has TRBV6-4 and TRBJ1-5, with D hard to call. Germline values: CDR1 MRHNA, CDR2 SNTAGT. CDR3 size: 15 residues. V was cut by 4 bases and J by 0 bases, with 10 bases left in between. This chain's CDR3 is CASSGEWGSNQPQHF. For the CDR3, the DNA is TGTGCCAGCAGTGGAGAATGGGGTAGCAATCAGCCCCAGCATTTT.

In the case of this clone: The sample holds other DNA sequences that translate to the same CDR3. The V gene is TRBV29-1, the J gene TRBJ2-7; no firm D call. Germline loops: CDR1 SQVTM, CDR2 ANQGSEA. The CDR3 runs 11 residues. The germline V and J ends were trimmed by 4 bases and 4 bases, with 8 bases remaining between them. The CDR3 loop is CSVGGGYEQYF. Written as DNA, the CDR3 is TGCAGCGTTGGAGGTGGTTACGAGCAGTACTTC.

This clone has only one observation. The CDR3 reads CASSSMGQRNQPQHF. CDR3 DNA sequence: TGTGCCAGCAGTTCGATGGGACAGAGGAATCAGCCCCAGCATTTT. This chain joins TRBV2 and TRBJ1-5; TRBD1 aligns across 7 bases. From germline, CDR1 is SNHLY and CDR2 FYNNEI. CDR3 length: 15 amino acids. Losses at the gene ends were 5 bases for V and 4 bases for J; bases not matched to a gene: 8.

The genes are TRBV5-1 and TRBJ1-2; D may be TRBD1 (6 bases). This CDR3 has 15 residues. Germline CDR1 reads SGHRS; CDR2 reads YFSETQ. V lost 0 bases and J 6 bases, leaving 15 bases between the germline ends. The CDR3: CASSLVRGASNGYTF. The CDR3 region has the DNA TGCGCCAGCAGCTTGGTACGGGGGGCAAGTAATGGCTACACCTTC. Full variable domain (rest looked up from reference TRBV5-1 and TRBJ1-2): KAGVTQTPRYLIKTRGQQVTLSCSPISGHRSVSWYQQTPGQGLQFLFEYFSETQRNKGNFPGRFSGRQFSNSRSEMNVSTLELGDSALYLCASSLVRGASNGYTFGSGTRLTVV.

This rearrangement joins TRBV4-1 to TRBJ2-7, with D possibly TRBD2 on 5 matching bases. Per germline, CDR1 MGHRA and CDR2 YSYEKL. Between the trimmed V and J ends, which lost 2 bases and 4 bases, there was a span of 15 bases. This CDR3 spans 15 amino acids. The CDR3 here is CASSQSFGGRYEQYF. In DNA, the CDR3 is TGCGCCAGCAGCCAATCTTTCGGAGGCAGATACGAGCAGTACTTC.

The DNA for the CDR3 is TGTGCCAGCAGCCAAGAGTGGGGACAGGGGTTATATGAGCAGTTCTTC. Its protein is CASSQEWGQGLYEQFF. J is TRBJ2-1 and V is TRBV4-2, with 10 bases lining up with TRBD1. The CDR3 contains 16 residues. CDR1 is LGHNA and CDR2 is YNFKEQ in the germline V gene. With 0 bases clipped from V and 8 bases from J, the junction kept 7 bases outside the gene matches.

The chain uses TRBV16 and TRBJ1-5; D might be TRBD1 (5 bases). Trimming took 0 bases from V and 5 from J, leaving 14 bases between them. CDR1 KGHSY and CDR2 FQNENV come from the germline V gene. CDR3 length: 16 amino acids. CDR3 in amino acids: CASSQSARGGDQPQHF. CDR3 sequence (DNA): TGTGCCAGCAGCCAATCCGCCCGGGGCGGGGATCAGCCCCAGCATTTT.

The CDR3 DNA is TGTGCCAGCTCACCAGGGCCCTCAAGTGAGCAGTACTTC. Its translation: CASSPGPSSEQYF. The V call is TRBV18, the J call TRBJ2-7; D is unresolved. Trimming shortened V by 2 bases and J by 7 bases, and 12 bases separated the two germline ends. In germline, CDR1 is KGHSH, CDR2 LQKENI. CDR3 size: 13 residues. The full variable domain, its missing parts supplied by reference TRBV18 and TRBJ2-7, is NAGVMQNPRHLVRRRGQEARLRCSPMKGHSHVYWYRQLPEEGLKFMVYLQKENIIDESGMPKERFSAEFPKEGPSILRIQQVVRGDSAAYFCASSPGPSSEQYFGPGTRLTVT.

This sequence joins TRBV27 and TRBJ1-5; D uncertain. The CDR3 spans 15 residues. Germline V gene lookup returns CDR1 MNHEY and CDR2 SMNVEV (reference sequence). The V gene lost 6 bases and the J gene lost 3 bases, with 15 bases spanning the gap. CDR3 region: CASSLRRAANQPQHF. The CDR3 nucleotides are TGTGCCAGCAGCTTGCGGAGGGCGGCCAATCAGCCCCAGCATTTT.

The chain recombines TRBV12-5 with TRBJ1-3, with 9 bases fitting TRBD1. This CDR3 is built from 16 residues. Trimming cost V 5 bases and J 4 bases; bases outside gene matches: 9. Germline V gene data show CDR1 as LGHNT and CDR2 as FRNRAP. CDR3 region: CASGAITGQGGNTIYF. Written as DNA, the CDR3 is TGTGCTAGTGGTGCCATAACGGGACAGGGAGGAAACACCATATATTTT.

This clone has just a few counts. The rearrangement links TRBV9 to TRBJ1-2; D ambiguous. Per the germline V gene, CDR1 is SGDLS and CDR2 is YYNGEE. V was trimmed by 4 bases and J by 7 bases, leaving 17 bases between them. The CDR3 loop spans 14 amino acids. The chain's CDR3 is CASSLAGGEGGYTF. The CDR3, as DNA: TGTGCCAGCAGCTTAGCCGGAGGCGAGGGTGGCTACACCTTC.

V gene TRBV6-6 combines with J gene TRBJ1-4; D gene uncertain. Looked up from germline, CDR1 is MNHNY and CDR2 is SVGAGI (reference sequence). This CDR3 has 12 amino acids. Trimming shortened V by 0 bases and J by 8 bases, and 4 bases separated the two germline ends. For the CDR3, the DNA is TGTGCCAGCAGTTACTCGAGAGAAAAACTGTTTTTT. Translation: CASSYSREKLFF.

The V and J genes are TRBV9 and TRBJ1-1; D not resolved. This CDR3 spans 13 amino acids. Trimming took 4 bases from V and 5 from J, leaving 12 bases between them. Per the germline V gene, CDR1 is SGDLS and CDR2 is YYNGEE. The CDR3 sequence: CASSSPGGTEAFF. The CDR3, as DNA: TGTGCCAGCAGCAGCCCGGGAGGGACTGAAGCTTTCTTT.

This chain links TRBV5-1 with TRBJ1-2, with D possibly being TRBD1 (6 bases). With 3 bases removed from V and 5 bases from J, the gap between germline ends came to 14 bases. The CDR3 has 14 residues. The germline V gene encodes CDR1 SGHRS and CDR2 YFSETQ. CDR3 amino acids: CASSSDRPTYGYTF. The DNA of the CDR3 is TGCGCCAGCAGCTCCGACAGGCCGACTTATGGCTACACCTTC.

The rearrangement joins TRBV6-5 to TRBJ2-7, with D uncertain. Germline CDR1 reads MNHEY; CDR2 reads SVGAGI. The V and J ends lost 2 bases and 3 bases respectively, with 11 bases between them. The CDR3 is 14 amino acids. CDR3 residues: CASSYSRSFYEQYF. CDR3 DNA: TGTGCCAGCAGTTACAGTAGAAGTTTCTACGAGCAGTACTTC.

The V call is TRBV28, the J call TRBJ1-5; D is unclear. CDR1 MDHEN and CDR2 SYDVKM come from the germline V gene. CDR3 length: 14 residues. V lost 6 bases and J 0 bases, leaving 9 bases between the germline ends. The CDR3 DNA reads TGTGCCAGCAGATCCGACACTAGCAATCAGCCCCAGCATTTT. It yields the protein CASRSDTSNQPQHF.

The CDR3 nucleotides are TGTGCCAGCAAGAAGGGTAGCGGTAACACCGGGGAGCTGTTTTTT. Protein sequence: CASKKGSGNTGELFF. The chain has TRBV2 and TRBJ2-2; the D gene is possibly TRBD2 (6 bases). Germline CDR1 is SNHLY and CDR2 is FYNNEI. The length of the CDR3 is 15 residues. The ends were cut back, 7 bases at V and 2 bases at J, with 14 bases in the middle.

A few counts support this clone. The genes are TRBV4-1 and TRBJ1-1, with D possibly being TRBD1 (5 bases). Trimming left V 3 bases short and J 1 base short, with 15 bases between. The germline V gene encodes CDR1 MGHRA and CDR2 YSYEKL. This CDR3 contains 16 residues. The CDR3: CASSHLAGTANTEAFF. CDR3 nucleotide sequence: TGCGCCAGCAGCCACCTCGCCGGGACGGCGAACACTGAAGCTTTCTTT.

The table lists this clone with a count of one. The rearrangement joins TRBV29-1 to TRBJ2-2, with 9 bases lining up with TRBD1. The trim removed 6 bases at V and 6 bases at J, leaving 5 bases unmatched. The CDR3 is made up of 13 amino acids. Germline CDR1 reads SQVTM; CDR2 reads ANQGSEA. For the CDR3, the DNA is TGCAGCGTGGACAGGGGTTGGGCCGGGGAGCTGTTTTTT. It translates to CSVDRGWAGELFF.

The genes are TRBV27 and TRBJ2-5; 16 nucleotides agree with TRBD2. V lost 4 bases to trimming and J lost 5 bases; unmatched junction nucleotides: 4. CDR3 length: 16 residues. Looked up from germline, CDR1 is MNHEY and CDR2 is SMNVEV (reference sequence). CDR3 DNA sequence: TGTGCCAGCAGTTCGGGACTAGCGGGGGGGCTGGAGACCCAGTACTTC. This codes for CASSSGLAGGLETQYF.

In nucleotides, the CDR3 is TGTGCCAGCAGTGATCCAACTAGCGGGAGAGTAGGCTCCTACAATGAGCAGTTCTTC. As protein: CASSDPTSGRVGSYNEQFF. The chain carries TRBV6-1 and TRBJ2-1, with 11 bases that match TRBD2. Germline V lookup: CDR1 MNHNS, CDR2 SASEGT. V dropped 3 bases and J dropped 0; count of bases not matched to a gene: 10. The length of the CDR3 is 19 residues.

V is TRBV5-1 and J is TRBJ2-7; no firm D call. The CDR3 covers 15 residues. The V and J ends lost 0 bases and 3 bases respectively, with 13 bases between them. In germline, CDR1 is SGHRS, CDR2 YFSETQ. The CDR3 loop reads CASSLDIGKIYEQYF. The CDR3, as DNA: TGCGCCAGCAGCTTGGATATAGGGAAGATCTACGAGCAGTACTTC. The full variable domain, rest sourced from reference TRBV5-1 and TRBJ2-7, is KAGVTQTPRYLIKTRGQQVTLSCSPISGHRSVSWYQQTPGQGLQFLFEYFSETQRNKGNFPGRFSGRQFSNSRSEMNVSTLELGDSALYLCASSLDIGKIYEQYFGPGTRLTVT.

The genes are TRBV29-1 and TRBJ1-1; 7 positions match TRBD1. The CDR3 consists of 12 residues. V shed 7 bases, J shed 7 bases, and the junction held 9 bases outside the gene matches. Germline V gene data show CDR1 as SQVTM and CDR2 as ANQGSEA. The CDR3 loop is CSGQQGISEAFF. CDR3 DNA sequence: TGCAGCGGCCAACAGGGGATTAGTGAAGCTTTCTTT.

The gene calls are TRBV29-1 and TRBJ1-3; D ambiguous. The CDR3 sequence is 13 residues long. Per the germline V gene, CDR1 is SQVTM and CDR2 is ANQGSEA. The germline V and J ends were trimmed by 7 bases and 7 bases, with 17 bases remaining between them. The CDR3 nucleotides read TGCAGCGCTATGACGGCGGGAAGGAACACCATATATTTT. It encodes CSAMTAGRNTIYF.